This T cell receptor (beta chain) was sequenced in a study of regulatory T cells in long-lasting Graves disease. Only a few counts were recorded for this clonotype. TCR beta libraries were built with iRepertoire HTBI primers and Arm-PCR of CDR3 regions. In TCRdb, the multiplex PCR reads were re-called with MiXCR into one record per CDR3 protein. The sample has 550,000 to 700,000 distinct CDR3 sequences, about 16% seen once. Indicated time point: newly diagnosed GD, antithyroid drugs for less than 3 months. There was RNA extracted from PBMCs, and the TCR library was made from it. The same sample was also studied in work on T cells in Graves' hyperthyroidism and ophthalmopathy.

The clonotype comes from a man aged 18 to 35 with Graves disease. Sequenced material: peripheral blood mononuclear cells (PBMCs), taken at new diagnosis, from a patient treated with antithyroid drugs.

CDR3 amino acids: CASSPPRINYGYTF. In DNA form, the CDR3 reads TGTGCCAGCTCACCCCCCAGGATAAACTATGGCTACACCTTC. The genes are TRBV18 and TRBJ1-2; D gene uncertain. Trimming cost V 3 bases and J 2 bases, with 10 bases left between them. Per the germline V gene, CDR1 is KGHSH and CDR2 is LQKENI. The CDR3 loop spans 14 amino acids.